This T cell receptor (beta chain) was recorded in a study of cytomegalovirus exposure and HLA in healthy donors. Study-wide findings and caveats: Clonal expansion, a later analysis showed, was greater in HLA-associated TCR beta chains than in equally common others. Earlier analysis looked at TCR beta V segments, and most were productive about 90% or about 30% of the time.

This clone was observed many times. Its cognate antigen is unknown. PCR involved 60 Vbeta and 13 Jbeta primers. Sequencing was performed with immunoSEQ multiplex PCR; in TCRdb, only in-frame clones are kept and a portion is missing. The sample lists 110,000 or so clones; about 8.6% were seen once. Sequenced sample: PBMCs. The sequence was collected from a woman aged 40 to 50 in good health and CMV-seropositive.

The CDR3: CASSRSATNEKLFF. In DNA, the CDR3 is TGTGCCAGCAGCCGGTCGGCAACTAATGAAAAACTGTTTTTT. This chain links TRBV6-6 with TRBJ1-4, with D unresolved. This CDR3 has 14 amino acids. Germline loops: CDR1 MNHNY, CDR2 SVGAGI (reference sequence). V lost 6 bases, J lost 0 bases, and 8 bases lay in between.